A selection of T cell receptor beta chains follows, all from one sample in a study of Ad26.COV2.S vaccination and SARS-CoV-2 variants. Using immunoSEQ multiplex PCR, the repertoire was profiled, and TCRdb retains in-frame clones only, with some absent. The table lists hundreds of thousands of clones, 88% of them singletons. The sample in question was peripheral blood, obtained in a trial of Ad26.COV2.S vaccine versus placebo. Receptors were obtained from a person aged 18-60 years who received the Ad26.COV2.S COVID-19 vaccine or a placebo. CDR3s include the opening cysteine and the closing phenylalanine or tryptophan. The D gene is left open where the match is weak. Some rows mark clone size as missing; the rest say once, few, many or name a class of expanded clone.

j_call d_call v_call clone_size cdr3_nt cdr3_aa
TRBJ2-5 - TRBV9 - TGTGCCAGCAGCCCACAGTACGGGACCCAGTACTTC CASSPQYGTQYF
TRBJ2-1 - TRBV11-3 - TGTGCCAGCAGCTTAGTATGGGGATCCTCCTACAATGAGCAGTTCTTC CASSLVWGSSYNEQFF
TRBJ2-6 - TRBV2 - TGTGCCAGCAGGGCGGGCCTCAGCTCTGGGGCCAACGTCCTGACTTTC CASRAGLSSGANVLTF
TRBJ2-7 - TRBV19 - TGTGCCAGTAGAATCACGGCAGGGAGCTACGAGCAGTACTTC CASRITAGSYEQYF
TRBJ1-3 - TRBV5-4 - TGTGCCAGCAGCTCCCGGGATACTGGAAACACCATATATTTT CASSSRDTGNTIYF
TRBJ2-5 - TRBV7-9 - TGTGCCAGCAGCTTGGGGAGTGGCCAAGAGACCCAGTACTTC CASSLGSGQETQYF
TRBJ2-2 - TRBV11-2 - TGTGCCAGCAGCTTAGATTTCGTAACCGACGGCGGGGAGCTGTTTTTT CASSLDFVTDGGELFF
TRBJ1-4 - TRBV6-2/TRBV6-3 - TGTGCCAGCAGTTACGTTTGGTACGAAAAACTGTTTTTT CASSYVWYEKLFF
TRBJ1-1 - TRBV7-2 - TGTGCCAGCATAGGCCAGACCACTGAAGCTTTCTTT CASIGQTTEAFF
TRBJ1-5 - TRBV6-1 - TGTGCCAGCAGTGAAGCAGTGACAGTAACGCCCCAGCATTTT CASSEAVTVTPQHF
TRBJ2-2 - TRBV7-9 few TGTGCCAGCAGCGACGACAACCTTTACCCCGGGGAGCTGTTTTTT CASSDDNLYPGELFF
TRBJ2-7 TRBD2 TRBV20-1 - TGCAGTGCTAGTGGCCGTCTGCCTAGCGGAACCCTCTGGGAGCAGTACTTC CSASGRLPSGTLWEQYF
TRBJ2-7 TRBD2 TRBV11-2 - TGTGCCAGCAGCTCCGGACTAGCGGGCACCTACGAGCAGTACTTC CASSSGLAGTYEQYF
TRBJ1-1 - TRBV10-1 - TGCGCCAGCAGTGAGGTAGGGCAGGGAGATTTGAACACTGAAGCTTTCTTT CASSEVGQGDLNTEAFF
TRBJ1-1 TRBD1 TRBV30 - TGTGCCTGGAGTGTACTTGTAGACAGGGCGTTCTCCACTGAAGCTTTCTTT CAWSVLVDRAFSTEAFF
TRBJ2-6 TRBD1 TRBV5-6 - TGTGCCAGCAGCTTGTTTAGGGGGCGGAATGCTGGGGCCAACGTCCTGACTTTC CASSLFRGRNAGANVLTF
TRBJ1-2 - TRBV5-1 many TGCGCCAGCAGCCAAGACAGGCCCACTAACTATGGCTACACCTTC CASSQDRPTNYGYTF
TRBJ1-5 - TRBV18 - TGTGCCAGCTCACCAGGGACGGTCAATCAGCCCCAGCATTTT CASSPGTVNQPQHF
TRBJ2-2 - TRBV19 - TGTGCCAGTAACGCAGGGGTCGTCGCCGGGGAGCTGTTTTTT CASNAGVVAGELFF
TRBJ2-2 - TRBV15 - TGTGCCACCAGCAGAGGACGAAGGGGGGTAAAAACCGGGGAGCTGTTTTTT CATSRGRRGVKTGELFF
TRBJ2-1 TRBD2 TRBV10-3 - TGTGCCATCAGTGAGTCTAATCGGCCCGGGGGGGCGGGAGAGTACAATGAGCAGTTCTTC CAISESNRPGGAGEYNEQFF
TRBJ2-7 TRBD1 TRBV10-3 - TGTGCCATCAGCCAGGACAGGGAACCGGGCGAGCAGTACTTC CAISQDREPGEQYF